This T cell receptor beta chain is from a study of T cells after yellow fever vaccination (dated by TCRdb to the late 2010s). With regard to the full study: Staining for CD3, CD45RA, CCR7 and CD95 was used to sort memory subsets (EM, EMRA, CM and Tscm) on a BD FACS Aria III. The SMART-Seq v4 Ultra Low Input RNA kit was used to prepare libraries from fractions with low cell numbers. To follow T-cell clones before and after both primary and booster YFV17D yellow fever vaccination, bulk TCR alpha and beta repertoires underwent longitudinal sequencing. Two healthy male donors, one aged 18 to 30 and one aged 30 to 40 years, were included in the cohort. Bulk PBMC replicates and cell subsets were isolated from blood drawn at multiple timepoints before and after both primary and secondary immunization. Memory subsets were sorted on days 0, 15 and 45 and at 18 months after primary vaccination, and on days 0, 15 and 45 after the 30-year booster.

This clonotype was observed many times. Per-nucleotide qualities are absent, and no much larger clonotype sits a single base away. TCR cDNA was synthesized by 5'RACE template switching, through which a universal primer site and unique molecular identifiers were introduced. cDNA synthesis was primed from both the TCR alpha and TCR beta constant segments. Two PCR steps were used to amplify libraries, with sample barcodes and sequencing adapters being added in the second step. Sequencing of the libraries was done on either Illumina HiSeq 2500 (2x100 bp) or NovaSeq (2x150 bp). The original methods were these. MIGEC handled demultiplexing of reads and collapsing into UMI consensus sequences, while MiXCR performed V(D)J alignment. Clonotypes responding to the vaccine were identified with edgeR on replicate PBMC samples, with the criteria of FDR below 0.01 and a log2 fold change above 5 up to day 15. Each bulk clonotype was labeled CD4 or CD8 based on which sequenced repertoire, CD4 or CD8, contained the clonotype at higher abundance. To estimate how each clone was distributed across memory phenotypes, clonotype frequencies in memory subsets were weighted by FACS-sorted cell numbers. The public reads were reprocessed in TCRdb via fastp at Q25 and MiXCR, keeping in-frame beta chains. Identical CDR3 protein sequences are pooled into one entry, listed with their most common genes and DNA. TCRdb assigned the V and J calls; the authors' analysis was not used. The sample data list under 40,000 distinct CDR3 sequences, and about 6.3% of these were observed just once. The ten largest clones add up to 22% of the sample.

General study outcomes and caveats: Compared with the primary T-cell response, the secondary T-cell response was faster but weaker, reaching its peak on day 5 rather than on day 15. In the sorted memory subsets on day 0, nearly all vaccine-responding clonotypes were below the level of detection. Only a couple of donors were included in the study, so the extent to which the findings can be generalized is limited. Because abundant contaminating clonotypes from the bulk population could be contained in FACS-sorted repertoires, computational filtering was required. A small fraction of clonotypes showed up in both the CD4 and CD8 compartments, probably as a result of convergent recombination. Most clones expanded after primary vaccination (96% of CD4 and 80% to 90% of CD8) were re-detected after the booster, suggesting that broad memory maintenance occurred.

The sample's treatment or condition label is to be understood as: live attenuated yellow fever vaccine strain. A standard Ficoll-Paque protocol was used to isolate PBMCs from peripheral blood. For sorted memory subsets, RNA extraction was done with the RNeasy Micro Kit. CDR3 length: 14 amino acids, cysteine to phenylalanine. The sequence is cut down to CDR3 DNA, 42 bases in frame from base 1. V is pared back by 4 bases and J by 5 bases, with 14 bases lying between the germline termini. CDR1 and CDR2, looked up from the germline V gene, are LGHNA and YSLEER. The TCR comes from a young man who received the YFV17D yellow fever vaccine. The chain employs TRBV4-3 and TRBJ1-2; TRBD1 is a weak D gene call, 5 bases matching. The sequenced sample was PBMCs, either bulk or a sorted T-cell subset (CD4+, CD8+, memory, or dextramer-sorted; not recorded which), obtained on the day of the first yellow fever vaccination. In nucleotides, the sequence is TGCGCCAGCAGCCTTTTGGGGACCCTATATGGCTACACCTTC. This yields the protein CASSLLGTLYGYTF.